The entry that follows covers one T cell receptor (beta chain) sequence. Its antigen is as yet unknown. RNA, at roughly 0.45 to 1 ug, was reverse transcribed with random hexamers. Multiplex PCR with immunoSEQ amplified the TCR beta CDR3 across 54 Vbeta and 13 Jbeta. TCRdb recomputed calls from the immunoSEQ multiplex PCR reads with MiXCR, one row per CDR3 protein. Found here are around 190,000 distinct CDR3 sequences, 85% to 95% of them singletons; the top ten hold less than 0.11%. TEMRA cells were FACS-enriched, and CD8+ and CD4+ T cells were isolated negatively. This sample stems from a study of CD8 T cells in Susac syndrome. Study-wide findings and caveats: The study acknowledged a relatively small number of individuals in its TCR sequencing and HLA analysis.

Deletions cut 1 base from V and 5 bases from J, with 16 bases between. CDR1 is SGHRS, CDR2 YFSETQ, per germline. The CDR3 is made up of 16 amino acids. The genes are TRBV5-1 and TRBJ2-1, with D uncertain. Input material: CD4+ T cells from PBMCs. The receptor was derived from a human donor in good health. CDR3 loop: CASSLYLASGDNEQFF. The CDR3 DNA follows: TGCGCCAGCAGCTTGTATTTGGCGAGTGGGGACAATGAGCAGTTCTTC.